The rows below give T cell receptor beta chains drawn from one sample of a study of radiotherapy plus CTLA-4 blockade in lung cancer. Libraries were prepared by immunoSEQ multiplex PCR; TCRdb keeps only in-frame clonotypes and omits some of them. The sample holds about 77,000 clones, nearly 75% seen once. The sample consisted of peripheral blood, taken from a patient treated with radiotherapy plus ipilimumab. These receptors all stem from a human donor with non-small cell lung cancer whose response to radiotherapy plus ipilimumab could not be evaluated. CDR3s include the opening cysteine and the closing phenylalanine or tryptophan. Clone size appears in some rows only: once, few, many, or a class for an expanded clone.

J gene,clone size,CDR3 length,V gene,CDR3 protein
TRBJ2-3,-,14,TRBV19,CASSPEGGTDTQYF
TRBJ2-3,-,14,TRBV7-2,CASSRSNSGGTQYF
TRBJ1-5,few,13,TRBV19,CASVDRDNQPQHF
TRBJ1-4,-,15,TRBV9,CASSVEGVRGEKLFF
TRBJ1-2,once,13,TRBV27,CASRTGGLDGYTF
TRBJ1-4,-,15,TRBV28,CASRDTGATNEKLFF
TRBJ2-3,-,17,TRBV10-1,CASSVGTGEVVTDTQYF
TRBJ1-4,-,15,TRBV9,CASSPWDRVGEKLFF
TRBJ1-4,-,19,TRBV28,CASSLLLWGDLATNEKLFF
-,-,14,TRBV5-6,CASSVLAEVYEQYF